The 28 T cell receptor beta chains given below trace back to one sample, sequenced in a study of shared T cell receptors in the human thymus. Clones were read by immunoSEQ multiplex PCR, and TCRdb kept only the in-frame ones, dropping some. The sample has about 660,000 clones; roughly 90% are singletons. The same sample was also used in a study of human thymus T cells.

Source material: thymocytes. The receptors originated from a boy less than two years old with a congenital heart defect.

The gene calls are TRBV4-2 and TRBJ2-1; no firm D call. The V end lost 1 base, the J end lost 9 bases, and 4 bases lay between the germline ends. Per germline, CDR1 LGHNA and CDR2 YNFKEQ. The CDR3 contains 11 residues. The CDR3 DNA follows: TGTGCCAGCAGCCAAGTCGGTGAGCAGTTCTTC. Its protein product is CASSQVGEQFF.

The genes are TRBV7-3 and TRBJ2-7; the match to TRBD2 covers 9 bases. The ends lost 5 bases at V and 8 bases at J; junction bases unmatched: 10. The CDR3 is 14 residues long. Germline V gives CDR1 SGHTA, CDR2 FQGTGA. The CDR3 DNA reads TGTGCCAGCAGCAAAGAGACTAGCGGAGTCCAGCAGTACTTC. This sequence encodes CASSKETSGVQQYF.

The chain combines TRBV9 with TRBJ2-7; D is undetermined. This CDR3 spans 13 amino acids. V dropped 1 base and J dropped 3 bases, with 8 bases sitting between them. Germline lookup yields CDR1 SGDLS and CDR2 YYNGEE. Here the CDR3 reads CASSVRLHYEQYF. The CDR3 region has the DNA TGTGCCAGCAGCGTAAGACTCCACTACGAGCAGTACTTC. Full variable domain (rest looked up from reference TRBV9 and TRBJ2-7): DSGVTQTPKHLITATGQRVTLRCSPRSGDLSVYWYQQSLDQGLQFLIQYYNGEERAKGNILERFSAQQFPDLHSELNLSSLELGDSALYFCASSVRLHYEQYFGPGTRLTVT.

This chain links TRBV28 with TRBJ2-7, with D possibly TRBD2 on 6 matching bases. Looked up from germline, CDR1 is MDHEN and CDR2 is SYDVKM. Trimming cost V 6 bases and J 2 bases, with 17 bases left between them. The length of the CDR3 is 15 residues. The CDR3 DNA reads TGTGCCAGCAGGCCCCCCGGGACTGCAGCCTACGAGCAGTACTTC. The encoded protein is CASRPPGTAAYEQYF.

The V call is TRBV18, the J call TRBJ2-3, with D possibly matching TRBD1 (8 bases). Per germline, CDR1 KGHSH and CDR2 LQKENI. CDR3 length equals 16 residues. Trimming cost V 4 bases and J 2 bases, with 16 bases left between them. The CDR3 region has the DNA TGTGCCAGCTCACACCGGACAGGGAGGGCCACAGATACGCAGTATTTT. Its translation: CASSHRTGRATDTQYF.

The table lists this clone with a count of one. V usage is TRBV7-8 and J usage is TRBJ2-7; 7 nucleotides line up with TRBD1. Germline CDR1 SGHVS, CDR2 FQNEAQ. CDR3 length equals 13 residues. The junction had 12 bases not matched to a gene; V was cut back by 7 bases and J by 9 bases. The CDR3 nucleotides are TGTGCCAGCACGGGACAGTCCTACGACGGGCAGTACTTC. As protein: CASTGQSYDGQYF.

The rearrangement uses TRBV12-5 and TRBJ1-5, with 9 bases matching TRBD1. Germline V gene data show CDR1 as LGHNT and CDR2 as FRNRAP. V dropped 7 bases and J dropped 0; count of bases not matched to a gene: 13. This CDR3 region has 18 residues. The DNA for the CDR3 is TGTGCTAGTGATCCTACCGGGACAGGGCCATATAGCAATCAGCCCCAGCATTTT. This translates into CASDPTGTGPYSNQPQHF.

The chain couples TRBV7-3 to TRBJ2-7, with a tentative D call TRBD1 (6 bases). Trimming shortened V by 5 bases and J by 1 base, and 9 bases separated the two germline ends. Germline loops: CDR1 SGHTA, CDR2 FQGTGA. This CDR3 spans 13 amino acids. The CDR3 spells CASSPRGSYEQYF. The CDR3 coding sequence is TGTGCCAGCAGCCCAAGGGGGTCCTACGAGCAGTACTTC. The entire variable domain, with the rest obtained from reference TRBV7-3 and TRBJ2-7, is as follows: GAGVSQTPSNKVTEKGKYVELRCDPISGHTALYWYRQSLGQGPEFLIYFQGTGAADDSGLPNDRFFAVRPEGSVSTLKIQRTERGDSAVYLCASSPRGSYEQYFGPGTRLTVT.

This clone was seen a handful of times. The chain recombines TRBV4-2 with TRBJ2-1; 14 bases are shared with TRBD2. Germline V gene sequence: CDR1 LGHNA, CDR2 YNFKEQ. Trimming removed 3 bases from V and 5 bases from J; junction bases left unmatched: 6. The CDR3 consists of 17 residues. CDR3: CASSHGLAGGEDNEQFF. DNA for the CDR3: TGTGCCAGCAGCCATGGACTAGCGGGAGGCGAAGACAATGAGCAGTTCTTC.

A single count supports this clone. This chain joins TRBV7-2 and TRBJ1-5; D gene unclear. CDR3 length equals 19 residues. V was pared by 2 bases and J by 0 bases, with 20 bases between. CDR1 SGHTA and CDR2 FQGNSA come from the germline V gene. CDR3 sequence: CASSLFPEADIFSNQPQHF. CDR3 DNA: TGTGCCAGCAGCTTATTTCCGGAGGCGGATATATTTAGCAATCAGCCCCAGCATTTT.

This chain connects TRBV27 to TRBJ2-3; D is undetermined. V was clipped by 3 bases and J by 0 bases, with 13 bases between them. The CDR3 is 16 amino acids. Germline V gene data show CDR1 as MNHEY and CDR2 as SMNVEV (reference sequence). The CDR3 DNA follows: TGTGCCAGCAGTTTTAGGAGAGAAGCTAGCACAGATACGCAGTATTTT. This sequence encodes CASSFRREASTDTQYF.

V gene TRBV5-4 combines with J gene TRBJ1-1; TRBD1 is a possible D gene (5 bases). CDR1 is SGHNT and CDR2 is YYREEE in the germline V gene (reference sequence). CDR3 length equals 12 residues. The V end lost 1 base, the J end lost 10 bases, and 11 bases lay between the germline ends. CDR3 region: CASSLIGDLAFF. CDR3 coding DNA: TGTGCCAGCAGCTTGATTGGGGACTTAGCTTTCTTT.

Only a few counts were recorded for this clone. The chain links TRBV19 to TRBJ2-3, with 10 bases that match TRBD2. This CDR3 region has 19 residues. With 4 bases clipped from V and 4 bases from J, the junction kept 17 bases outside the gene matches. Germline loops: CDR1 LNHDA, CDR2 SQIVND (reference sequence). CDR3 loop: CASSRWSGRALGCADTQYF. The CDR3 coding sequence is TGTGCCAGTAGTAGGTGGAGCGGGAGGGCCCTCGGGTGCGCAGATACGCAGTATTTT. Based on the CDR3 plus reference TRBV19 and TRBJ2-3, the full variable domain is DGGITQSPKYLFRKEGQNVTLSCEQNLNHDAMYWYRQDPGQGLRLIYYSQIVNDFQKGDIAEGYSVSREKKESFPLTVTSAQKNPTAFYLCASSRWSGRALGCADTQYFGPGTRLTVL.

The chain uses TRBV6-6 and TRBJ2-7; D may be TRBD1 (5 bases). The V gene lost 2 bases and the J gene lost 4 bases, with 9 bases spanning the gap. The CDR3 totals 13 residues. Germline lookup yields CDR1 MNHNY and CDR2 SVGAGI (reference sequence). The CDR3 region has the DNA TGTGCCAGCAGTTACGCGACAGCTTACGAGCAGTACTTC. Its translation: CASSYATAYEQYF.

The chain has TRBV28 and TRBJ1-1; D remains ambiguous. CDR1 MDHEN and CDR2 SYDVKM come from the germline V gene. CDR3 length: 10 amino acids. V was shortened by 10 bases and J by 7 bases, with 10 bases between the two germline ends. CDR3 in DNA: TGTGCCACGAGTCATGTTGAAGCTTTCTTT. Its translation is CATSHVEAFF.

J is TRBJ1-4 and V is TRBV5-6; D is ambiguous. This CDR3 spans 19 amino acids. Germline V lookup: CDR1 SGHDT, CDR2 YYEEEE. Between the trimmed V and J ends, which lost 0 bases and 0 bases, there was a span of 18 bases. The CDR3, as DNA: TGTGCCAGCAGCTTGGCCACACTAAACTTGGATGCAACTAATGAAAAACTGTTTTTT. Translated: CASSLATLNLDATNEKLFF.

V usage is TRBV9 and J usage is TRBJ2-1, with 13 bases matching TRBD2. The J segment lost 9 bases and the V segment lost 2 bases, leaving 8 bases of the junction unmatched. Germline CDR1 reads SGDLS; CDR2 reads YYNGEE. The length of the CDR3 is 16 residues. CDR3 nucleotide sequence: TGTGCCAGCAGCGTGTACGGACTAGCGGGAGTTTTTGAGCAGTTCTTC. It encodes CASSVYGLAGVFEQFF. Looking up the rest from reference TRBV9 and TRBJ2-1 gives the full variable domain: DSGVTQTPKHLITATGQRVTLRCSPRSGDLSVYWYQQSLDQGLQFLIQYYNGEERAKGNILERFSAQQFPDLHSELNLSSLELGDSALYFCASSVYGLAGVFEQFFGPGTRLTVL.

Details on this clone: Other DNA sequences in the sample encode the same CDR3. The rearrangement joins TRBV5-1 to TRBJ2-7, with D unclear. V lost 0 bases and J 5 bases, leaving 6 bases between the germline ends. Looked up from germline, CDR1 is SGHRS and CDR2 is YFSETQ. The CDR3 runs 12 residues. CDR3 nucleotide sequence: TGCGCCAGCAGCTTGGCCGGAGACGAGCAGTACTTC. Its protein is CASSLAGDEQYF.

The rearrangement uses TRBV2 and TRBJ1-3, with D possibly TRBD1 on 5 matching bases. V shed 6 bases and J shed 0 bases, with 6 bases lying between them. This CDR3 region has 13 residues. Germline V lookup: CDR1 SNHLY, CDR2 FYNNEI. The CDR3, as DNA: TGTGCCAGCAGGGACATCTCTGGAAACACCATATATTTT. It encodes CASRDISGNTIYF.

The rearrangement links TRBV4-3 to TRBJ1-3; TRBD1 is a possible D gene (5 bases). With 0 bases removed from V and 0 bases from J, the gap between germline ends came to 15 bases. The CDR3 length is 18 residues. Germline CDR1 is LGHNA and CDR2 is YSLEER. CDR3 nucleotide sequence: TGCGCCAGCAGCCAAGATCGGGGGTCATCGAGCTCTGGAAACACCATATATTTT. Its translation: CASSQDRGSSSSGNTIYF.

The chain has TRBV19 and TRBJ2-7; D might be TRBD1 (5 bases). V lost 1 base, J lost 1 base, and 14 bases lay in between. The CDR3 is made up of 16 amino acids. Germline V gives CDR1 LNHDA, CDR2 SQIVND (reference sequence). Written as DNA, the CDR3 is TGTGCCAGTAGTATAGGCAGGGCCCAACGATCCTACGAGCAGTACTTC. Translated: CASSIGRAQRSYEQYF.

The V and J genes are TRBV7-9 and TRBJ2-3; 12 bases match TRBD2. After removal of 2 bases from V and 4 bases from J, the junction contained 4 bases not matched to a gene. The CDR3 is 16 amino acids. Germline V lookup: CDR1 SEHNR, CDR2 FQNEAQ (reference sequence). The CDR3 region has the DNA TGTGCCAGCAGCTTAAGACTAGCGGGAGACCCAGATACGCAGTATTTT. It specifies CASSLRLAGDPDTQYF.

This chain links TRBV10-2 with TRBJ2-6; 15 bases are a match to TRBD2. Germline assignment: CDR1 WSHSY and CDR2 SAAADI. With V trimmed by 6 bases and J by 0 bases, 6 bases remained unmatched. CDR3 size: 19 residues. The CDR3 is CASRGLAGGINSGANVLTF. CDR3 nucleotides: TGCGCCAGCAGAGGACTAGCGGGAGGGATTAACTCTGGGGCCAACGTCCTGACTTTC.

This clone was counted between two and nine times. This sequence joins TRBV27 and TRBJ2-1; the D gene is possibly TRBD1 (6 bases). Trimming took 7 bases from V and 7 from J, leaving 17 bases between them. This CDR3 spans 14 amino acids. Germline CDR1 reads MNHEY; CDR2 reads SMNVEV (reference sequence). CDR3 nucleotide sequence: TGTGCCAGCAATGGGAACAGGGCGGGTAATGAGCAGTTCTTC. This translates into CASNGNRAGNEQFF.

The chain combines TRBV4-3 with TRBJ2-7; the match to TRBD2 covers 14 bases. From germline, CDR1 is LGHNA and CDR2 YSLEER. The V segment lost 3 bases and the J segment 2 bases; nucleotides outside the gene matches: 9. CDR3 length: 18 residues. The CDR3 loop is CASSHGWTSGRRAYEQYF. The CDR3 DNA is TGCGCCAGCAGCCATGGTTGGACTAGCGGGAGGAGGGCCTACGAGCAGTACTTC.

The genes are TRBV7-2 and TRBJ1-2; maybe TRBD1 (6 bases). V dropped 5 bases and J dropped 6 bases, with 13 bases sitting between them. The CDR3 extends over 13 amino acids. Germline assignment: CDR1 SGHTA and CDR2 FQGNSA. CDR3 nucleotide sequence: TGTGCCAGCAGCCCTGGACAGAAGAATGGCTACACCTTC. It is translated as CASSPGQKNGYTF.

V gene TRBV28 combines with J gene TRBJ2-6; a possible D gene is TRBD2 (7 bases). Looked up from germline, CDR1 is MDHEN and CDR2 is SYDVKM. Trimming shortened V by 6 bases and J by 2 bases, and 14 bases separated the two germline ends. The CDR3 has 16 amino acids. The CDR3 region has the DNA TGTGCCAGCAGCAGAGGGGGGGTAACTGGGGCCAACGTCCTGACTTTC. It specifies CASSRGGVTGANVLTF.

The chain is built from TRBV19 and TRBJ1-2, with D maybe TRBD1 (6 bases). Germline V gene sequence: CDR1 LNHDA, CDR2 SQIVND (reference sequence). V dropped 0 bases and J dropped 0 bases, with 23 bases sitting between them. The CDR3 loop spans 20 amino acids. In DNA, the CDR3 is TGTGCCAGTAGTATAGATGGGGAACGGGACACCCTTCACTCTAACTATGGCTACACCTTC. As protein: CASSIDGERDTLHSNYGYTF. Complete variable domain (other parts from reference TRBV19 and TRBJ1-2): DGGITQSPKYLFRKEGQNVTLSCEQNLNHDAMYWYRQDPGQGLRLIYYSQIVNDFQKGDIAEGYSVSREKKESFPLTVTSAQKNPTAFYLCASSIDGERDTLHSNYGYTFGSGTRLTVV.